The 5 T cell receptor beta chains presented below share a single source sample, sequenced in a study of blood T cell repertoires in COVID-19 (dated by TCRdb to 2018 to 2021). The library was prepared using the immunoSEQ multiplex PCR assay. Here the immuneACCESS table is served through TCRdb, limited to in-frame sequences with V and J called. Missing clones are a known gap in these copies; in checked studies unresolved V genes cover under half, and the rest lacks a known reason. The sample includes under 500,000 clones, with around 90% observed a single time. The ten top clones hold roughly 1.8% of the sample. Source material: PBMCs or T cells enriched from blood (not recorded which). These receptors were obtained from a young woman with acute COVID-19.

The chain employs TRBV7-9 and TRBJ1-5, with D possibly being TRBD1 (6 bases). Looked up from germline, CDR1 is SEHNR and CDR2 is FQNEAQ (reference sequence). The ends were cut back, 1 base at V and 4 bases at J, with 14 bases in the middle. This CDR3 has 16 residues. This chain's CDR3 is CASSLGWDIGNQPQHF. DNA of the CDR3: TGTGCCAGCAGCTTAGGCTGGGACATAGGGAATCAGCCCCAGCATTTT.

The gene calls are TRBV5-4 and TRBJ1-6; 8 bases align to TRBD1. This CDR3 region has 16 residues. The V and J ends lost 4 bases and 10 bases, in that order; junction bases with no gene match: 13. Germline V gene lookup returns CDR1 SGHNT and CDR2 YYREEE (reference sequence). The DNA for the CDR3 is TGTGCCAGCAGCCCGAACGGACAGGGAAGGAGGTCACCCCTCCACTTT. Its translation is CASSPNGQGRRSPLHF. The full variable domain, with the rest looked up from reference TRBV5-4 and TRBJ1-6, is ETGVTQSPTHLIKTRGQQVTLRCSSQSGHNTVSWYQQALGQGPQFIFQYYREEENGRGNFPPRFSGLQFPNYSSELNVNALELDDSALYLCASSPNGQGRRSPLHFGNGTRLTVT.

The genes are TRBV27 and TRBJ1-2; the D gene is possibly TRBD1 (5 bases). Germline CDR1 MNHEY, CDR2 SMNVEV (reference sequence). The CDR3 length is 15 residues. The germline V and J ends were trimmed by 2 bases and 4 bases, with 14 bases remaining between them. The CDR3 nucleotides are TGTGCCAGCAGTTTAGTCCAGGGTGTGGGCTATGGCTACACCTTC. This codes for CASSLVQGVGYGYTF.

This clone has at least ten counts. The chain links TRBV10-3 to TRBJ1-2, with D hard to call. Trimming cost V 5 bases and J 8 bases, with 12 bases left between them. In germline, CDR1 is ENHRY, CDR2 SYGVKD. This CDR3 region has 12 residues. The CDR3 bases are TGTGCCATCAGTCTCCGAGAGGGAGGCTACACCTTC. It yields the protein CAISLREGGYTF.

The CDR3 sequence is CASSQDQAGRTEAFF. CDR3 nucleotide sequence: TGCGCCAGCAGCCAAGATCAGGCAGGGCGGACTGAAGCTTTCTTT. The J gene is TRBJ1-1, the V gene TRBV4-1, with D possibly being TRBD1 (5 bases). CDR1 and CDR2 (germline): MGHRA, YSYEKL. Trimming shortened V by 0 bases and J by 5 bases, and 13 bases separated the two germline ends. The CDR3 spans 15 residues.